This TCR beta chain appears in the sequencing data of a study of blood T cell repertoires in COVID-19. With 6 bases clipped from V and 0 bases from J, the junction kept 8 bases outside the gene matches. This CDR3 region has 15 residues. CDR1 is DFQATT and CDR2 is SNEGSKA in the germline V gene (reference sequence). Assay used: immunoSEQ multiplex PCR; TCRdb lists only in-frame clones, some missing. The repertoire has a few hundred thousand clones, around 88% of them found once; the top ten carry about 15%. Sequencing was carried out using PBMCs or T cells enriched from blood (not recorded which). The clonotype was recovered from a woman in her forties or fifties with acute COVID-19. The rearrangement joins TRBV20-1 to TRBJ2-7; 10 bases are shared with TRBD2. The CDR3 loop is CSASSGRRSSYEQYF. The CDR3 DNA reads TGCAGTGCCAGTAGCGGGAGGAGGTCCTCCTACGAGCAGTACTTC.